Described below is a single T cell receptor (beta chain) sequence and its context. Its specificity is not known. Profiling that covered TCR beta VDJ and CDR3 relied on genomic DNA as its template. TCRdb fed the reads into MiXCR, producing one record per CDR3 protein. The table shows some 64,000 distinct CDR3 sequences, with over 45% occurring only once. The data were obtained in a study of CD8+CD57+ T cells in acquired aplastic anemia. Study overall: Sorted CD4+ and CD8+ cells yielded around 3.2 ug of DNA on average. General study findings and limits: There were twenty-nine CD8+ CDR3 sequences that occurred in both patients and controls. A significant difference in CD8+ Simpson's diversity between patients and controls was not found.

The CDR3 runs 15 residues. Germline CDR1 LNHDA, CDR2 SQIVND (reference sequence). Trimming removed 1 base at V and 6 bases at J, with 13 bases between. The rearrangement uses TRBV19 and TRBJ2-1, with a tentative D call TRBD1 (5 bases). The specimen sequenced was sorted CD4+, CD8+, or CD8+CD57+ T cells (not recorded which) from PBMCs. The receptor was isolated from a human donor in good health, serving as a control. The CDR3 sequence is CASSIGQSNRNEQFF. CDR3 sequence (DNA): TGTGCCAGTAGTATAGGACAGAGTAATCGCAATGAGCAGTTCTTC. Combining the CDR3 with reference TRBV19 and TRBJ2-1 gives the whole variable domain DGGITQSPKYLFRKEGQNVTLSCEQNLNHDAMYWYRQDPGQGLRLIYYSQIVNDFQKGDIAEGYSVSREKKESFPLTVTSAQKNPTAFYLCASSIGQSNRNEQFFGPGTRLTVL.